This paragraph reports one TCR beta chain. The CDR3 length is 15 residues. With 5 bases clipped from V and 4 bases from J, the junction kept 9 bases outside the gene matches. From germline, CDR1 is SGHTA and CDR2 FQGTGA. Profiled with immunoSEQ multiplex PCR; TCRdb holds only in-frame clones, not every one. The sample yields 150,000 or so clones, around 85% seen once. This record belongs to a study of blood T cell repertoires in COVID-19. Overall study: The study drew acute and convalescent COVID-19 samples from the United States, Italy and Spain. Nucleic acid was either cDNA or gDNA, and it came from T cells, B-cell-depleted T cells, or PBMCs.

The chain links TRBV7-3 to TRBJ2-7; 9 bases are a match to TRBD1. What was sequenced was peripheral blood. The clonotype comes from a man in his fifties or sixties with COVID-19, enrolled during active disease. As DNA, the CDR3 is TGTGCCAGCAGCCCAACAGGGGGCTACCTATACGAGCAGTACTTC. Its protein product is CASSPTGGYLYEQYF.